This record covers a single T cell receptor beta chain. The data belong to a study of shared clonotypes between healthy human individuals. This CDR3 has 14 residues. The germline V gene encodes CDR1 SEHNR and CDR2 FQNEAQ (reference sequence). V lost 5 bases and J 5 bases, leaving 16 bases between the germline ends. Researchers partitioned CD4+ cells into CD45RA+ naive and CD45RA-negative memory subsets. Investigators spread the genomic DNA of each subset evenly over several immunoSEQ plates. TCRdb's copy holds only in-frame clones and misses some; the assay was immunoSEQ multiplex PCR. The sample lists roughly 2.2 million clones, approximately 93% occurring once.

The specimen was naive CD4+ T cells from PBMCs. Described subset: CD45RA+ positively selected. The chain recombines TRBV7-9 with TRBJ2-7; possible D gene TRBD1, 5 bases. The sequence was obtained from a man aged 18-30 years in good health. Some clones in this sample may be carry-over from other donors' samples. DNA for the CDR3: TGTGCCAGCAGCCCCGGTGGTAGGGGTAACGAGCAGTACTTC. Translation: CASSPGGRGNEQYF.